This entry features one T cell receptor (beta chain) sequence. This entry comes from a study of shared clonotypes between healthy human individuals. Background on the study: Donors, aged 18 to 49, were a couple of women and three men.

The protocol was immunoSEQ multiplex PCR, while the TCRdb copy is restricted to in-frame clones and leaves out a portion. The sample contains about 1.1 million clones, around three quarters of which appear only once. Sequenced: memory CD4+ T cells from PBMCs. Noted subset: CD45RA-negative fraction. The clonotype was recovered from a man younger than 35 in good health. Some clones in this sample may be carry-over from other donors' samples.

Here the CDR3 reads CASSLLGVDEQFF. The CDR3 nucleotides read TGTGCCAGCAGCTTACTGGGGGTGGATGAGCAGTTCTTC. The chain employs TRBV7-2 and TRBJ2-1; either TRBD1 or TRBD2 may fit D (5 bases each). With 2 bases removed from V and 8 bases from J, the gap between germline ends came to 10 bases. Germline CDR1 and CDR2: SGHTA and FQGNSA. This CDR3 is 13 amino acids long.